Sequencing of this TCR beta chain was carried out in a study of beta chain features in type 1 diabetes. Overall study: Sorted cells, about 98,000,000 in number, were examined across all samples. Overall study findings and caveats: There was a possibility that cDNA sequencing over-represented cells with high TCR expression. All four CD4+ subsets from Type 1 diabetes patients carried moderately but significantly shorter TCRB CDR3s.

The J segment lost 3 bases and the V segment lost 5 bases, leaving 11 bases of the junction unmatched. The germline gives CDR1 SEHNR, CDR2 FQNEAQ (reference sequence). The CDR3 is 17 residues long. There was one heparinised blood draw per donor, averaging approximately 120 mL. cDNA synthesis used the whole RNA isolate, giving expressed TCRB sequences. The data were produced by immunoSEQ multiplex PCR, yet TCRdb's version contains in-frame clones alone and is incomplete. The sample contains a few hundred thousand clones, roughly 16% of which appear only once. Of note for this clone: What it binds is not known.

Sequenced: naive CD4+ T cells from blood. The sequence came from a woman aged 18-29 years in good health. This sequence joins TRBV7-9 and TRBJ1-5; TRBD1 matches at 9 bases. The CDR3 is CASSLGRQGGSNQPQHF. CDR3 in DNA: TGTGCCAGCAGCCTCGGTAGACAGGGGGGCTCCAATCAGCCCCAGCATTTT. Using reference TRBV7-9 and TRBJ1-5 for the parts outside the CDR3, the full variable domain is DTGVSQNPRHKITKRGQNVTFRCDPISEHNRLYWYRQTLGQGPEFLTYFQNEAQLEKSRLLSDRFSAERPKGSFSTLEIQRTEQGDSAMYLCASSLGRQGGSNQPQHFGDGTRLSIL.